The entry below describes one T cell receptor beta chain. Its antigen is currently unknown. Trimming stripped 4 bases from V and 1 base from J, with 8 bases between. Germline V gene lookup returns CDR1 SGHVS and CDR2 FQNEAQ. CDR3 length: 13 residues. The table came from immunoSEQ multiplex PCR; TCRdb's copy has only in-frame clones and leaves some out. The repertoire holds about 200,000 clones, roughly 83% seen once, with 4.5% to 6% in the top ten. The entry originates in a study of cytomegalovirus exposure and HLA in healthy donors. Study-level results: For most TCR sequences rarity was the rule, although some public TCRs occurred in many donors. In vitro, three CMV-associated chains proved specific for CMV antigens.

Separate from the roughly 700-subject first cohort was the approximately 110-subject validation cohort, to which the donors belonged. The TCR sequence derives from a woman aged 18 to 35 in good health and CMV-seronegative. Sequencing used PBMCs. V and J are TRBV7-8 and TRBJ2-7, with D possibly TRBD1 on 6 matching bases. The CDR3 loop is CASSSGQSYEQYF. The DNA of the CDR3 is TGTGCCAGCAGCTCGGGACAATCCTACGAGCAGTACTTC.